The T cell receptor (beta chain) under discussion was sequenced for a study of OX40 agonist ivuxolimab in advanced cancers. Overall study results and limits: Dosing at 0.1 to 3.0 mg/kg was accompanied by clonal expansion of CD4+ and CD8+ blood T cells by week 6.

Germline V CDR1 and CDR2: LNHDA, SQIVND (reference sequence). V was pared by 5 bases and J by 1 base, with 5 bases of the junction left unmatched. The CDR3 length is 15 residues. The table lists this clone with a count of one. The antigen remains undetermined. Profiling relied on immunoSEQ multiplex PCR, and the TCRdb table lists in-frame clones only, not all of them. Of 85,000 to 120,000 clones listed, about nine tenths are singletons. This clonotype was obtained from an adult with an advanced solid tumor such as melanoma, head and neck, liver or kidney cancer. The J gene is TRBJ1-1, the V gene TRBV19; 9 bases agree with TRBD1. Sequenced here: CD4+ or CD8+ T cells sorted from blood, sampled in a trial of the OX40 agonist ivuxolimab. The CDR3 DNA sequence: TGTGCCAGTAGTCCGAGGACAGGGGCGAACACTGAAGCTTTCTTT. Its translation is CASSPRTGANTEAFF.